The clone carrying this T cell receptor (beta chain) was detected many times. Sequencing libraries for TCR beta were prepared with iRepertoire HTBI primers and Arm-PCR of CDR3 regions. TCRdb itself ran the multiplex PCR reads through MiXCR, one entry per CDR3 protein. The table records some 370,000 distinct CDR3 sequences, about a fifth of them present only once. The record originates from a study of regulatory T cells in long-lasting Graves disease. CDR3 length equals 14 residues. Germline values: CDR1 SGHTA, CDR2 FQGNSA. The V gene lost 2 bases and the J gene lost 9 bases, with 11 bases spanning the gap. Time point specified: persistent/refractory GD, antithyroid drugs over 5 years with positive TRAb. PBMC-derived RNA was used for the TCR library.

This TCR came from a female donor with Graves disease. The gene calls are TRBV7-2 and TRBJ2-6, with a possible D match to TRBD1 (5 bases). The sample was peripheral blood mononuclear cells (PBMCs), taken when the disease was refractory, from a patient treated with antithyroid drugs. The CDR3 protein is CASSLQGSRNVLTF. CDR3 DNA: TGTGCCAGCAGCTTACAGGGTAGCCGCAACGTCCTGACTTTC.